Below are 2 T cell receptor beta chains sequenced from a single sample in a study of blood T cell repertoires in COVID-19. Profiled with immunoSEQ multiplex PCR; TCRdb holds only in-frame clones, not every one. The table includes 200,000 or so clones, just under 85% detected once. Input material: peripheral blood. These receptors all come from a man aged 55-75 years with COVID-19, enrolled during active disease.

This chain connects TRBV30 to TRBJ2-1; TRBD1 is a possible D gene (5 bases). Trimming cost V 6 bases and J 6 bases, with 21 bases left between them. From germline, CDR1 is GTSNPN and CDR2 SVGIG (reference sequence). The CDR3 has 15 amino acids. DNA of the CDR3: TGTGCCTGCGCAACCCGTCAGGGCCAGTCCAATGAGCAGTTCTTC. Protein product: CACATRQGQSNEQFF. The full variable domain, its missing parts supplied by reference TRBV30 and TRBJ2-1, is SQTIHQWPATLVQPVGSPLSLECTVEGTSNPNLYWYRQAAGRGLQLLFYSVGIGQISSEVPQNLSASRPQDRQFILSSKKLLLSDSGFYLCACATRQGQSNEQFFGPGTRLTVL.

This chain connects TRBV24-1 to TRBJ2-7, with a weak D call TRBD2 (6 bases). From germline, CDR1 is KGHDR and CDR2 SFDVKD. The CDR3 has 15 amino acids. V dropped 3 bases and J dropped 5 bases, with 16 bases sitting between them. CDR3 residues: CATSDPSTRIHEQYF. The CDR3 DNA reads as TGTGCCACCAGTGATCCCTCGACTAGAATCCACGAGCAGTACTTC.